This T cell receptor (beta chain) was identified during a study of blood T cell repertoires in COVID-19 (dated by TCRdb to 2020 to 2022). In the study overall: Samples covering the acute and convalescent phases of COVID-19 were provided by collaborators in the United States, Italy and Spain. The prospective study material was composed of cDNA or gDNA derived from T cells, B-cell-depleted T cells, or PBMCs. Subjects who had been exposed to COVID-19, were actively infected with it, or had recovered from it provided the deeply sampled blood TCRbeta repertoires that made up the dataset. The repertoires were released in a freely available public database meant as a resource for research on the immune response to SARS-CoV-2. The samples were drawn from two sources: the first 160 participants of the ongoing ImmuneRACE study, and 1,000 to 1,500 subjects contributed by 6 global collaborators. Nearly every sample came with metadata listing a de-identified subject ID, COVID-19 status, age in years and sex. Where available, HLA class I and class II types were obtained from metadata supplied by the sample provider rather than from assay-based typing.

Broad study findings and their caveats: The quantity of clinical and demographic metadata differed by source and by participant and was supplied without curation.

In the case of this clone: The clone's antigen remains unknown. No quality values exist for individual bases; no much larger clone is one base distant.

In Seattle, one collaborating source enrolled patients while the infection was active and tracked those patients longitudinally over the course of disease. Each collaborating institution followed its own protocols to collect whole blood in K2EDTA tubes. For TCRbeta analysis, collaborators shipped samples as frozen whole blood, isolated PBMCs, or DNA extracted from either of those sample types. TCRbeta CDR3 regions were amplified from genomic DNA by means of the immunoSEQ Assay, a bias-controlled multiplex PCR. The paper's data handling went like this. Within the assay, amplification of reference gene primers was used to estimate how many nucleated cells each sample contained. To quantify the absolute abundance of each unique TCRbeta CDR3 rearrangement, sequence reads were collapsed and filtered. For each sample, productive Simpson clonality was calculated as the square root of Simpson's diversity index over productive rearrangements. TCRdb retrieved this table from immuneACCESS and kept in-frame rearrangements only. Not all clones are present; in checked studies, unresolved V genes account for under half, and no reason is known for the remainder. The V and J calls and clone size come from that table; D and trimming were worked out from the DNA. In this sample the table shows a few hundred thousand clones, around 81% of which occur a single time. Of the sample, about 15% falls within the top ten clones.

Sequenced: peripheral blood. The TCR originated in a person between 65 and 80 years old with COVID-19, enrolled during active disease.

Read as DNA, the sequence is TGTGCCAGCATTGGGGGGGTGCATAGCAATCAGCCCCAGCATTTT. Its translation is CASIGGVHSNQPQHF. This chain is built from TRBV3-1 (or the pseudogene TRBV3-2) and TRBJ1-5; a tentative D match to TRBD1 spans 5 bases. Measured from the cysteine to the phenylalanine, the CDR3 is 15 residues long. CDR3 DNA only is kept here, 45 bases in frame from base 1. CDR1 is given as LGHDT and CDR2 as YNNKEL, both from the germline V gene (reference sequence). Relative to germline, V is 7 bases shorter and J is 0 bases shorter, with 13 bases between their ends.